These 20 T cell receptor beta chains share one sample of origin, sequenced in a study of cytomegalovirus exposure and HLA in healthy donors (dated by TCRdb to 2017 to 2019). Library creation used the immunoSEQ multiplex PCR assay. The clones in this table, taken by TCRdb from immuneACCESS, are in-frame only. Not every clone is retained; where verified, under half of the shortfall comes from an unresolved V gene, and the cause of the rest is unknown. Across this sample there are 200,000 to 250,000 clones, with less than 90% seen only once. Together, the top ten hold roughly 5.5% of the sample. Sequenced sample: PBMCs. The receptor source for this set is a woman aged 18-29 years in good health and CMV-seronegative.

CDR3 residues: CSVEGRTDSYEQYF. CDR3 nucleotide sequence: TGCAGCGTTGAAGGGCGGACCGATTCCTACGAGCAGTACTTC. The J gene is TRBJ2-5, the V gene TRBV29-1; D unresolved. Matching the DNA end better, TRBJ2-7 makes the J call doubtful. CDR1 and CDR2 (germline): SQVTM, ANQGSEA. CDR3 size: 14 residues.

The chain couples TRBV5-1 to TRBJ2-3, with 12 bases fitting TRBD2. CDR3 length equals 14 residues. Germline CDR1 is SGHRS and CDR2 is YFSETQ. J lost 4 bases, V lost 7 bases, and 4 bases had no gene match. CDR3 amino acids: CASSSGRGADTQYF. CDR3 nucleotide sequence: TGCGCCAGCTCTAGCGGGAGGGGCGCAGATACGCAGTATTTT.

The chain is built from TRBV10-3 and TRBJ1-1; D gene ambiguous. From germline, CDR1 is ENHRY and CDR2 SYGVKD. The CDR3 runs to 14 residues. Trimming cost V 0 bases and J 4 bases, with 9 bases left between them. The CDR3 region has the DNA TGTGCCATCAGTGAGTCGGGGTGGGGCACTGAAGCTTTCTTT. It codes for CAISESGWGTEAFF.

The gene calls are TRBV27 and TRBJ1-1, with TRBD1 as a possible D gene (5 bases). Germline V lookup: CDR1 MNHEY, CDR2 SMNVEV (reference sequence). CDR3 length: 14 amino acids. The V end lost 4 bases, the J end lost 4 bases, and 13 bases lay between the germline ends. The CDR3 DNA sequence: TGTGCCAGCAGTTCCAATTCAGGGAGCACTGAAGCTTTCTTT. Its protein product is CASSSNSGSTEAFF.

The V gene is TRBV21-1, the J gene TRBJ1-2. TRBV21-1 is designated a pseudogene. This CDR3 is 14 amino acids long. The CDR3: CASMARDVSVGYTF. The CDR3 coding sequence is TGTGCCAGCATGGCCAGGGACGTATCGGTTGGCTACACCTTC.

The V call is TRBV28, the J call TRBJ2-3; no reliable D call. Germline V CDR1 and CDR2: MDHEN, SYDVKM. The CDR3 loop spans 13 amino acids. V lost 5 bases and J 3 bases, leaving 9 bases between the germline ends. CDR3 in DNA: TGTGCCAGCAGTCTCTCAACGACAGATACGCAGTATTTT. Amino acid sequence: CASSLSTTDTQYF. The entire variable domain, with the rest obtained from reference TRBV28 and TRBJ2-3, is as follows: DVKVTQSSRYLVKRTGEKVFLECVQDMDHENMFWYRQDPGLGLRLIYFSYDVKMKEKGDIPEGYSVSREKKERFSLILESASTNQTSMYLCASSLSTTDTQYFGPGTRLTVL.

The chain combines TRBV5-1 with TRBJ2-1; 9 bases are shared with TRBD1. Trimming took 2 bases from V and 5 from J; bases not matched to a gene: 2. The CDR3 sequence is 14 residues long. CDR1 and CDR2 (germline): SGHRS, YFSETQ. The chain's CDR3 is CASSFWTGDNEQFF. The DNA of the CDR3 is TGCGCCAGCAGCTTTTGGACAGGGGACAATGAGCAGTTCTTC.

This rearrangement joins TRBV28 to TRBJ1-3, with 8 bases that match TRBD1. The CDR3 spans 16 residues. V lost 5 bases, J lost 5 bases, and 11 bases stayed unmatched. Germline V lookup: CDR1 MDHEN, CDR2 SYDVKM. The CDR3 reads CASSDPGQGARNTIYF. The CDR3 bases are TGTGCCAGCAGTGACCCCGGGCAGGGGGCTCGAAACACCATATATTTT. The whole variable domain, remainder taken from reference TRBV28 and TRBJ1-3, is DVKVTQSSRYLVKRTGEKVFLECVQDMDHENMFWYRQDPGLGLRLIYFSYDVKMKEKGDIPEGYSVSREKKERFSLILESASTNQTSMYLCASSDPGQGARNTIYFGEGSWLTVV.

This clone was observed a single time. This chain joins TRBV13 and TRBJ2-1; D is ambiguous. Germline V gene data show CDR1 as PRHDT and CDR2 as FYEKMQ (reference sequence). With 5 bases removed from V and 0 bases from J, the gap between germline ends came to 14 bases. There are 16 residues in the CDR3. The CDR3 reads CASSMASSSSYNEQFF. CDR3 in DNA: TGTGCCAGCAGCATGGCCTCTTCCAGCTCCTACAATGAGCAGTTCTTC.

V is TRBV30 and J is TRBJ2-2; D may match TRBD1 or TRBD2 (5 bases each). Looked up from germline, CDR1 is GTSNPN and CDR2 is SVGIG (reference sequence). The CDR3 is made up of 14 amino acids. With 4 bases removed from V and 6 bases from J, the gap between germline ends came to 15 bases. The CDR3 DNA is TGTGCCTGGACCCGAATGGGGGACGCCGGGGAGCTGTTTTTT. Encoded protein: CAWTRMGDAGELFF.

The CDR3 loop is CASRREATEYF. As DNA, the CDR3 is TGTGCCAGCAGGAGAGAGGCCACGGAGTACTTC. The chain couples TRBV2 to TRBJ2-7; D gene unclear. V was trimmed by 6 bases and J by 11 bases, leaving 14 bases between them. Germline V gene lookup returns CDR1 SNHLY and CDR2 FYNNEI. This CDR3 is 11 amino acids long.

This clone was seen only a few times. The V gene is TRBV13, the J gene TRBJ1-5, with TRBD1 identical over 7 bases. CDR1 is PRHDT and CDR2 is FYEKMQ in the germline V gene (reference sequence). Trimming cost V 0 bases and J 4 bases; bases outside gene matches: 6. This CDR3 region has 16 residues. Here the CDR3 reads CASSLGRDRANQPQHF. The DNA for the CDR3 is TGTGCCAGCAGCTTAGGCCGAGACAGGGCAAATCAGCCCCAGCATTTT.

This clone occurred a few times. The chain links TRBV2 to TRBJ1-5; possibly TRBD1 for D (6 bases). V was clipped by 6 bases and J by 2 bases, with 17 bases between them. Per germline, CDR1 SNHLY and CDR2 FYNNEI. CDR3 length equals 16 residues. The CDR3 nucleotides read TGTGCCAGCAGACGCACTTCAGGGGCGCGCAATCAGCCCCAGCATTTT. This codes for CASRRTSGARNQPQHF.

This chain links TRBV27 with TRBJ2-2; D is perhaps TRBD1 (6 bases). The CDR3 has 20 residues. CDR1 and CDR2 (germline): MNHEY, SMNVEV (reference sequence). Trimming removed 4 bases from V and 1 base from J, with 25 bases in between. The CDR3 region is CASSYDLPMDSQQNTGELFF. The CDR3 coding sequence is TGTGCCAGCAGTTACGACCTTCCAATGGACAGTCAACAGAACACCGGGGAGCTGTTTTTT.

The V and J genes are TRBV7-9 and TRBJ2-5; 9 bases agree with TRBD1. The germline gives CDR1 SEHNR, CDR2 FQNEAQ (reference sequence). There are 14 residues in the CDR3. After removal of 0 bases from V and 8 bases from J, the junction contained 4 bases not matched to a gene. The CDR3 is CASSLARDRDTQYF. CDR3 DNA sequence: TGTGCCAGCAGCTTAGCCCGGGACAGGGATACCCAGTACTTC.

The chain uses TRBV11-2 and TRBJ1-2; D not certain. CDR3 length equals 13 residues. Trimming pared 0 bases from V and 4 bases from J, leaving 6 bases between. CDR1 and CDR2 from the germline V gene are SGHAT and FQNNGV. The CDR3 protein is CASSLDPGYGYTF. As DNA, the CDR3 is TGTGCCAGCAGCTTAGATCCCGGCTATGGCTACACCTTC.

The rearrangement links TRBV11-1 to TRBJ2-7; no clear D. Trimming shortened V by 6 bases and J by 3 bases, and 6 bases separated the two germline ends. The germline gives CDR1 SGHAT, CDR2 FQDESV (reference sequence). The CDR3 covers 11 residues. The CDR3 DNA reads TGTGCCAGCAGATTAAACTACGAGCAGTACTTC. Translation: CASRLNYEQYF. Looking up the rest from reference TRBV11-1 and TRBJ2-7 gives the full variable domain: EAEVAQSPRYKITEKSQAVAFWCDPISGHATLYWYRQILGQGPELLVQFQDESVVDDSQLPKDRFSAERLKGVDSTLKIQPAELGDSAMYLCASRLNYEQYFGPGTRLTVT.

This chain joins TRBV5-1 and TRBJ2-5; 8 bases agree with TRBD1. CDR3 length: 12 residues. V dropped 4 bases and J dropped 5; count of bases not matched to a gene: 1. CDR1 and CDR2 from the germline V gene are SGHRS and YFSETQ. The CDR3, as DNA: TGCGCCAGCAGCCGGGACAGGGAGACCCAGTACTTC. Protein: CASSRDRETQYF.

The V and J genes are TRBV4-2 and TRBJ2-3, with a weak D call TRBD2 (6 bases). The CDR3 length is 16 residues. Per the germline V gene, CDR1 is LGHNA and CDR2 is YNFKEQ. V dropped 0 bases and J dropped 2 bases, with 12 bases sitting between them. The CDR3 coding sequence is TGTGCCAGCAGCCAAGAGGTCGGGGGACTCACAGATACGCAGTATTTT. Amino acid sequence: CASSQEVGGLTDTQYF.

The rearrangement joins TRBV7-2 to TRBJ2-3; D not resolved. Trimming stripped 7 bases from V and 2 bases from J, with 10 bases between. The CDR3 covers 13 residues. CDR1 is SGHTA, CDR2 FQGNSA, per germline. The CDR3 reads CASTPQPTDTQYF. CDR3 DNA sequence: TGTGCCAGCACCCCCCAGCCCACAGATACGCAGTATTTT.